This TCR beta chain emerged from a study of T cell responses to AZD1222 COVID-19 vaccine. With respect to this clone: Antigen specificity is unknown.

Trimming took off 6 bases at V and 5 bases at J, with 16 bases between the two ends. This CDR3 has 15 residues. The germline gives CDR1 SNHLY, CDR2 FYNNEI. TCRdb's table, derived via immunoSEQ multiplex PCR, lists solely in-frame clones and lacks some. The top ten clones hold 25% to 30% of a sample with about 180,000 clones, around nine tenths of them seen once. Study-wide points: Only six AZD1222 recipients tested seropositive at baseline. Nearly half of spike-specific TCRs reportedly go after variant regions that carry no mutations.

This receptor was identified in an adult who received the AZD1222 COVID-19 vaccine. The chain employs TRBV2 and TRBJ1-4; TRBD1 might be the D (5 bases). The specimen was peripheral blood, collected 28 days after the second AZD1222 dose. The CDR3 bases are TGTGCCAGCAGCGAACGGGGCCGGGGGAATGAAAAACTGTTTTTT. It translates to CASSERGRGNEKLFF.